The sequence of this TCR beta chain was determined in a study of blood T cell repertoires in COVID-19. This clone has a single count. In the authors' methods: Cell counts per sample came from amplifying reference gene primers. TCRdb keeps only in-frame clones here, not all; method: immunoSEQ multiplex PCR. Clone size and the V and J calls come from that table; the DNA yielded D and trimming. The sample holds about 240,000 clones, 82% seen once. Material: peripheral blood. The TCR comes from a woman aged 55-70 years with active or convalescent COVID-19.

The CDR3 DNA sequence: TGTGCCAGCAGTTACGACAGCTGGGGCACTGAAGCTTTCTTT. Translated, it gives CASSYDSWGTEAFF. The J gene is TRBJ1-1, the V gene TRBV6-5, with D tentatively TRBD1 (5 bases). CDR1 and CDR2 (germline): MNHEY, SVGAGI. The CDR3 covers 14 residues. Trimming removed 2 bases from V and 4 bases from J, with 11 bases in between.